This is a list of T cell receptor beta chains from one sample in a study of blood T cell repertoires in COVID-19. Method: immunoSEQ multiplex PCR; TCRdb's copy keeps in-frame clones and lacks some. The sample has hundreds of thousands of clones; more than 80% are singletons. The sequenced sample was PBMCs or T cells enriched from blood (not recorded which). These receptors came from a man aged 25 to 40 who had recovered from COVID-19. CDR3s include the opening cysteine and the closing phenylalanine or tryptophan. The order of the fields is V gene, clone size, D gene, J gene, CDR3 DNA, CDR3 protein. The D gene is left open where the match is weak. Expanded clones are given a class, and other clones once, few, many or no size at all.

v_call: TRBV4-1; clone_size: few; d_call: .; j_call: TRBJ2-7; cdr3_nt: TGCGCCAGCAGCCAAATGGGTGCGGGCTCCTACGAGCAGTACTTC; cdr3_aa: CASSQMGAGSYEQYF
v_call: TRBV19; clone_size: .; d_call: .; j_call: TRBJ1-3; cdr3_nt: TGTGCCAGTAGTTTAGACAGTAACTCTGGAAACACCATATATTTT; cdr3_aa: CASSLDSNSGNTIYF
v_call: TRBV7-9; clone_size: few; d_call: TRBD1; j_call: TRBJ1-5; cdr3_nt: TGTGCCAGCAGTGGGACAGGTGACCAGCCCCAGCATTTT; cdr3_aa: CASSGTGDQPQHF
v_call: TRBV11-2; clone_size: .; d_call: .; j_call: TRBJ1-1; cdr3_nt: TGTGCCAGCAGCTTAACGTACCCACCAGGGAACACTGAAGCTTTCTTT; cdr3_aa: CASSLTYPPGNTEAFF
v_call: TRBV29-1; clone_size: .; d_call: TRBD2; j_call: TRBJ2-6; cdr3_nt: TGCAGCGTAGGTAGCGGGAGATCTGGGGCCAACGTCCTGACTTTC; cdr3_aa: CSVGSGRSGANVLTF
v_call: TRBV11-2; clone_size: .; d_call: .; j_call: TRBJ2-3; cdr3_nt: TGTGCCAGCAGCTTCGGACAGTTCGTGAGCACAGATACGCAGTATTTT; cdr3_aa: CASSFGQFVSTDTQYF
v_call: TRBV9; clone_size: .; d_call: TRBD1; j_call: TRBJ1-6; cdr3_nt: TGTGCCAGCAGCGCAACCGGGACAGTAAATTCACCCCTCCACTTT; cdr3_aa: CASSATGTVNSPLHF
v_call: TRBV27; clone_size: .; d_call: .; j_call: TRBJ1-4; cdr3_nt: TGTGCCAGCAGCTCGGTTGGTGAAAAACTGTTTTTT; cdr3_aa: CASSSVGEKLFF
v_call: TRBV9; clone_size: .; d_call: .; j_call: TRBJ2-5; cdr3_nt: TGTGCCAGCGGGACACTCGGAGAGACCCAGTACTTC; cdr3_aa: CASGTLGETQYF
v_call: TRBV4-2; clone_size: .; d_call: .; j_call: TRBJ2-4; cdr3_nt: TGTGCCAGCAGCCAAGAACGGATTAGCGGTAAGGCCAAAAACATTCAGTACTTC; cdr3_aa: CASSQERISGKAKNIQYF
v_call: TRBV19; clone_size: .; d_call: .; j_call: TRBJ1-2; cdr3_nt: TGTGCCAGTAGTGCGGGGGTCTATGGCTACACCTTC; cdr3_aa: CASSAGVYGYTF
v_call: TRBV3-1/TRBV3-2; clone_size: .; d_call: .; j_call: TRBJ1-1; cdr3_nt: TGTGCCAGCAGCCAAGACTACACTGAAGCTTTCTTT; cdr3_aa: CASSQDYTEAFF
v_call: TRBV2; clone_size: .; d_call: TRBD2; j_call: TRBJ2-7; cdr3_nt: TGTGCCAGCAGTGTAGCCGGGACTAGTTATGAGCAGTACTTC; cdr3_aa: CASSVAGTSYEQYF
v_call: TRBV28; clone_size: .; d_call: TRBD1; j_call: TRBJ2-1; cdr3_nt: TGTGCCAGCAGCCCTAGGGTCGGGGACAGGATCTACAATGAGCAGTTCTTC; cdr3_aa: CASSPRVGDRIYNEQFF
v_call: TRBV30; clone_size: .; d_call: .; j_call: TRBJ1-4; cdr3_nt: TGTGCCTGGAGTGTACAAGTTAATGAAAAACTGTTTTTT; cdr3_aa: CAWSVQVNEKLFF
v_call: TRBV4-1; clone_size: .; d_call: .; j_call: TRBJ2-5; cdr3_nt: TGCGCCAGCAGCCTCGACAGGTGGGAGACCCAGTACTTC; cdr3_aa: CASSLDRWETQYF
v_call: TRBV7-2; clone_size: .; d_call: .; j_call: TRBJ2-7; cdr3_nt: TGTGCCAGCAGTATCCAGCCTGGAGGACTCTACGAGCAGTACTTC; cdr3_aa: CASSIQPGGLYEQYF
v_call: TRBV7-9; clone_size: .; d_call: TRBD1; j_call: TRBJ1-5; cdr3_nt: TGTGCCAGCAGCTTAGGACAGGGGAAGGCACAGCCCCAGCATTTT; cdr3_aa: CASSLGQGKAQPQHF
v_call: TRBV28; clone_size: .; d_call: .; j_call: TRBJ1-4; cdr3_nt: TGTGCCAGCAGTCCCCCGAGGTTGAGTGACTTACTGTTTTTT; cdr3_aa: CASSPPRLSDLLFF
v_call: TRBV15; clone_size: .; d_call: TRBD1; j_call: TRBJ2-7; cdr3_nt: TGTGCCACCGGACAGGGTGCCTACGAGCAGTACTTC; cdr3_aa: CATGQGAYEQYF
v_call: TRBV30; clone_size: .; d_call: .; j_call: TRBJ1-5; cdr3_nt: TGTGCCTGGAGTACGGGGGGCTCTCAGCCCCAGCATTTT; cdr3_aa: CAWSTGGSQPQHF
v_call: TRBV19; clone_size: .; d_call: TRBD2; j_call: TRBJ2-7; cdr3_nt: TGTGCCAGTAGTATAGGGCGGGAGAACCACTACGAGCAGTACTTC; cdr3_aa: CASSIGRENHYEQYF
v_call: TRBV2; clone_size: .; d_call: .; j_call: TRBJ2-7; cdr3_nt: TGTGCCAGCAGTATGGCAGGGATGTCCTACGAGCAGTACTTC; cdr3_aa: CASSMAGMSYEQYF
v_call: TRBV15; clone_size: .; d_call: TRBD2; j_call: TRBJ2-1; cdr3_nt: TGTGCCACCAGCAGAGGATTCGGGACTAGCGAGGGGCATGAGCAGTTCTTC; cdr3_aa: CATSRGFGTSEGHEQFF
v_call: TRBV29-1; clone_size: .; d_call: .; j_call: TRBJ1-3; cdr3_nt: TGCAGCGTTGATTCAGGGGCGGGAAACACCATATATTTT; cdr3_aa: CSVDSGAGNTIYF
v_call: TRBV19; clone_size: .; d_call: .; j_call: TRBJ1-2; cdr3_nt: TGTGCCAGTAGTCACACTAACAGCCGGGGATTGGGCGGCTACACCTTC; cdr3_aa: CASSHTNSRGLGGYTF
v_call: TRBV14; clone_size: .; d_call: .; j_call: TRBJ1-1; cdr3_nt: TGTGCCAGCAGCCAAGGGACAGAAAAAACTGAAGCTTTCTTT; cdr3_aa: CASSQGTEKTEAFF
v_call: TRBV4-1; clone_size: .; d_call: TRBD2; j_call: TRBJ2-1; cdr3_nt: TGCGCCAGCAGCCATGAGCCCGGGGGAGGGAGAAATGAGCAGTTCTTC; cdr3_aa: CASSHEPGGGRNEQFF
v_call: TRBV10-3; clone_size: .; d_call: .; j_call: TRBJ2-7; cdr3_nt: TGTGCCATCAGTGACCAGGGTGCCTACGAGCAGTACTTC; cdr3_aa: CAISDQGAYEQYF
v_call: TRBV13; clone_size: .; d_call: .; j_call: TRBJ2-1; cdr3_nt: TGTGCCAGCAGCCCCGGCGGGAAAGGGGCTAATGAGCAGTTCTTC; cdr3_aa: CASSPGGKGANEQFF
v_call: TRBV27; clone_size: once; d_call: .; j_call: TRBJ2-2; cdr3_nt: TGTGCCAGCAGTTTCCGGACAGTGAACACCGGGGAGCTGTTTTTT; cdr3_aa: CASSFRTVNTGELFF
v_call: TRBV28; clone_size: .; d_call: TRBD2; j_call: TRBJ2-1; cdr3_nt: TGTGCCAGCAGACTAGCGGGACCCTACAATGAGCAGTTCTTC; cdr3_aa: CASRLAGPYNEQFF
v_call: TRBV29-1; clone_size: few; d_call: .; j_call: TRBJ2-1; cdr3_nt: TGCAGCGTTGGCCTCCCGCCGAGCTCCTACAATGAGCAGTTCTTC; cdr3_aa: CSVGLPPSSYNEQFF
v_call: TRBV2; clone_size: .; d_call: .; j_call: TRBJ2-2; cdr3_nt: TGTGCCAGCAGTATCAGGGGCGGGACAGGGACTTGGACTAGCCCGTACACCGGGGAGCTGTTTTTT; cdr3_aa: CASSIRGGTGTWTSPYTGELFF
v_call: TRBV6-2/TRBV6-3; clone_size: once; d_call: TRBD2; j_call: TRBJ2-1; cdr3_nt: TGTGCCAGCAGTTACTCCCGACTAGCGGGAACCTACAATGAGCAGTTCTTC; cdr3_aa: CASSYSRLAGTYNEQFF
v_call: TRBV19; clone_size: .; d_call: TRBD2; j_call: TRBJ2-5; cdr3_nt: TGTGCCAGTAGTATAGGACTAGCGGTCCCTTCTGAGACCCAGTACTTC; cdr3_aa: CASSIGLAVPSETQYF
v_call: TRBV2; clone_size: .; d_call: TRBD1; j_call: TRBJ2-3; cdr3_nt: TGTGCCAGCAGTGATTGGACAGGGTTGGCAGATACGCAGTATTTT; cdr3_aa: CASSDWTGLADTQYF
v_call: TRBV21-1; clone_size: few; d_call: .; j_call: TRBJ2-7; cdr3_nt: TGTGCCAGCAGCAAAGTTTTGGCGCAGGGGAAAACCTACGAGCAGTACTTC; cdr3_aa: CASSKVLAQGKTYEQYF
v_call: TRBV7-6; clone_size: .; d_call: TRBD2; j_call: TRBJ2-3; cdr3_nt: TGTGCCAGCAGCCTAGAAGCTAGCGGGAGAACTCCGAATACGCAGTATTTT; cdr3_aa: CASSLEASGRTPNTQYF
v_call: TRBV5-1; clone_size: .; d_call: .; j_call: TRBJ1-4; cdr3_nt: TGCGCCAGCAGCTTGTTCGGAGGACAGCAGAATGAAAAACTGTTTTTT; cdr3_aa: CASSLFGGQQNEKLFF
v_call: TRBV7-9; clone_size: .; d_call: TRBD1; j_call: TRBJ1-6; cdr3_nt: TGTGCCAGCAGCTTCGGACAGGGAAATTCACCCCTCCACTTT; cdr3_aa: CASSFGQGNSPLHF
v_call: TRBV5-1; clone_size: .; d_call: .; j_call: TRBJ2-5; cdr3_nt: TGCGCCAGCAGCTTGAACAGCCAAGAGACCCAGTACTTC; cdr3_aa: CASSLNSQETQYF
v_call: TRBV19; clone_size: .; d_call: .; j_call: TRBJ2-1; cdr3_nt: TGTGCCAGTAGTAACTATAATGAGCAGTTCTTC; cdr3_aa: CASSNYNEQFF
v_call: TRBV19; clone_size: .; d_call: .; j_call: TRBJ2-1; cdr3_nt: TGTGCCAGTAGTAGAACAGGGTATGAGCAGTTCTTC; cdr3_aa: CASSRTGYEQFF
v_call: TRBV5-1; clone_size: .; d_call: TRBD1; j_call: TRBJ1-1; cdr3_nt: TGCGCCAGCAGCTCTACAGGGGGTTACACTGAAGCTTTCTTT; cdr3_aa: CASSSTGGYTEAFF
v_call: TRBV6-5; clone_size: .; d_call: TRBD2; j_call: TRBJ2-7; cdr3_nt: TGTGCCAGCAGGGGAGCGGGAGGATGGCAGTACTTC; cdr3_aa: CASRGAGGWQYF
v_call: TRBV5-6; clone_size: .; d_call: TRBD1; j_call: TRBJ1-2; cdr3_nt: TGTGCCAGCGTACTATGGACAGGGGACTATGGCTACACCTTC; cdr3_aa: CASVLWTGDYGYTF
v_call: TRBV19; clone_size: .; d_call: TRBD1; j_call: TRBJ1-1; cdr3_nt: TGTGCCAGTAACTTCGGGACAGGGGCTATCACTGAAGCTTTCTTT; cdr3_aa: CASNFGTGAITEAFF
v_call: TRBV4-1; clone_size: .; d_call: TRBD1; j_call: TRBJ1-6; cdr3_nt: TGCGCCAGCAGCCTCGGGACAGGGGGTTCACCCCTCCACTTT; cdr3_aa: CASSLGTGGSPLHF
v_call: TRBV9; clone_size: .; d_call: TRBD2; j_call: TRBJ2-1; cdr3_nt: TGTGCCAGCAGCGAGACTAGCGGGAGTTTTGAGCAGTTCTTC; cdr3_aa: CASSETSGSFEQFF
v_call: TRBV24-1; clone_size: .; d_call: TRBD1; j_call: TRBJ1-5; cdr3_nt: TGTGCCACCAGTGATGGGGGCGACAGGGGGCGACAGCCCCAGCATTTT; cdr3_aa: CATSDGGDRGRQPQHF
v_call: TRBV28; clone_size: .; d_call: TRBD2; j_call: TRBJ2-5; cdr3_nt: TGTGCCAGCAGCCCCACTAGCGGGAGGAAAGAAGAGACCCAGTACTTC; cdr3_aa: CASSPTSGRKEETQYF
v_call: TRBV5-1; clone_size: .; d_call: .; j_call: TRBJ2-1; cdr3_nt: TGCGCCAGCAGCTCGGAGGGAGCGGATGAGCAGTTCTTC; cdr3_aa: CASSSEGADEQFF
v_call: TRBV5-1; clone_size: .; d_call: .; j_call: TRBJ2-7; cdr3_nt: TGCGCCAGCAGGGAACCTCGGGGTGAGGGAGCGAATTCCTACGAGCAGTACTTC; cdr3_aa: CASREPRGEGANSYEQYF